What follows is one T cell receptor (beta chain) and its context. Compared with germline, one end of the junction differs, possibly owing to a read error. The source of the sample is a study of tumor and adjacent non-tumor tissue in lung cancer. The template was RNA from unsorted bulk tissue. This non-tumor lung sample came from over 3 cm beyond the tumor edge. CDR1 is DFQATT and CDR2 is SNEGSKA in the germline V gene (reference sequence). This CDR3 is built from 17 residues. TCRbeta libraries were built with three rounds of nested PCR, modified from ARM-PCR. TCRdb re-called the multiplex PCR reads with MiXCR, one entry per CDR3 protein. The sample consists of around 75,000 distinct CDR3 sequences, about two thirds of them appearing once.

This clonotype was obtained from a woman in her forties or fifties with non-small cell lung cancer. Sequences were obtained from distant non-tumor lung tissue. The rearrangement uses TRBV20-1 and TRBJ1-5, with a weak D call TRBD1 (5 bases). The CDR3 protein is CSVRAREGIYSNQPQHF. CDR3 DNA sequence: TGCAGTGTTAGAGCCAGGGAAGGTATTTATAGCAATCAGCCCCAGCATTTT.